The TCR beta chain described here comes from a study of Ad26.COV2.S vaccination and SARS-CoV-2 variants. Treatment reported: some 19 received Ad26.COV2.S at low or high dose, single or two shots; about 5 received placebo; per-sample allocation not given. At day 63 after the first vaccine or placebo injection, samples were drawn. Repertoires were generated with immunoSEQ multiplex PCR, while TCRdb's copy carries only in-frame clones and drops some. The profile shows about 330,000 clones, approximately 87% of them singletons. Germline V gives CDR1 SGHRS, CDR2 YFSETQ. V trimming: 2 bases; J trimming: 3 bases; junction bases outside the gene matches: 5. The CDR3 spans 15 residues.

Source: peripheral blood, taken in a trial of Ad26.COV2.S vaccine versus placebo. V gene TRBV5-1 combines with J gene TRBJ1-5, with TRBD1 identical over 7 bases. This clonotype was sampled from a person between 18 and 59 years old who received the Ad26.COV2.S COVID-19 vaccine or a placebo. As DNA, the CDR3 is TGCGCCAGCAGCTTAACCGGGACAGACAATCAGCCCCAGCATTTT. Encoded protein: CASSLTGTDNQPQHF.